The entry that follows covers one T cell receptor (beta chain) sequence. This sequence is one base from a far larger clone and is likely a read error. These data come from a study of read filtering for tumor transcriptome and immune sequencing. Study as a whole: DNase treatment preceded whole-transcriptome library preparation.

The library was built from roughly 400 ng RNA with molecular barcoded adaptors for alpha/delta and beta/gamma chains. TCRdb processed the reads anew with MiXCR; each CDR3 protein has one entry. The table shows 20,000 to 25,000 distinct CDR3 sequences, with roughly 13% occurring only once. This CDR3 comprises 18 residues. Germline V CDR1 and CDR2: SGHVS, FNYEAQ. The chain recombines TRBV7-6 with TRBJ2-1; TRBD2 agrees at 14 bases. Sequencing was done on a sample of a population of CD138-negative cells sorted from bone marrow. This TCR was recovered from a donor at least 40 years old with multiple myeloma. In DNA, the CDR3 is TGTGCCAGCAGCGCCACCGGGACTAGCGGGAGTTCCTACAATGTGCAGTTCTTC. The encoded protein is CASSATGTSGSSYNVQFF.